Shown below are 20 T cell receptor beta chains from a single sample sequenced in a study of cytomegalovirus exposure and HLA in healthy donors. PCR primers comprised 60 Vbeta and 13 Jbeta primers. Only in-frame clones appear in the TCRdb table, and some are missing; sequencing was by immunoSEQ multiplex PCR. The sample records 160,000 or so clones, 60% to 85% being singletons. The sample comprised PBMCs. The source of these receptors is a woman between 35 and 50 years old in good health and CMV-seropositive.

The chain combines TRBV6-1 with TRBJ1-1; D ambiguous. Trimming removed 7 bases at V and 0 bases at J, with 12 bases between. The CDR3 runs 14 residues. Germline V gene lookup returns CDR1 MNHNS and CDR2 SASEGT. CDR3 nucleotides: TGTGCCAGCACCCCACCCCTATTGAACACTGAAGCTTTCTTT. Translating gives CASTPPLLNTEAFF.

This rearrangement joins TRBV29-1 to TRBJ1-2, with TRBD1 identical over 8 bases. CDR3 length: 12 amino acids. With V trimmed by 7 bases and J by 8 bases, 9 bases remained unmatched. Germline V gene data show CDR1 as SQVTM and CDR2 as ANQGSEA. CDR3 region: CSGRATGEGYTF. CDR3 in DNA: TGCAGCGGGCGAGCGACAGGGGAAGGCTACACCTTC.

The chain carries TRBV7-9 and TRBJ1-4, with D unclear. The CDR3 covers 16 residues. CDR1 is SEHNR, CDR2 FQNEAQ, per germline (reference sequence). The V end lost 2 bases, the J end lost 0 bases, and 10 bases lay between the germline ends. CDR3 residues: CASSLSRSATNEKLFF. CDR3 bases: TGTGCCAGCAGCTTATCCAGAAGTGCAACTAATGAAAAACTGTTTTTT.

The V and J genes are TRBV15 and TRBJ2-1, with 8 positions matching TRBD2. Germline values: CDR1 LNHNV, CDR2 YYDKDF (reference sequence). The ends lost 7 bases at V and 2 bases at J; junction bases unmatched: 4. The CDR3 contains 14 residues. CDR3 protein: CATNPGLAYNEQFF. CDR3 in DNA: TGTGCCACCAACCCGGGACTAGCCTACAATGAGCAGTTCTTC.

This chain uses TRBV7-2 with TRBJ1-1; 7 bases are a match to TRBD1. Trimming removed 1 base from V and 4 bases from J; junction bases left unmatched: 6. The CDR3 is 15 amino acids. Germline CDR1 is SGHTA and CDR2 is FQGNSA. The CDR3 is CASSLVVGGRTEAFF. CDR3 coding DNA: TGTGCCAGCAGCTTAGTGGTAGGGGGCCGCACTGAAGCTTTCTTT.

CDR3 protein: CASSPYDSRLETQYF. For the CDR3, the DNA is TGTGCCAGCAGTCCATATGACAGCCGCTTAGAGACCCAGTACTTC. This chain links TRBV28 with TRBJ2-5; a weak D match, TRBD1 (5 bases). Germline V gene sequence: CDR1 MDHEN, CDR2 SYDVKM. The CDR3 spans 15 residues. V gave up 5 bases and J gave up 4 bases, with 17 bases separating them. Full variable domain (missing parts from reference TRBV28 and TRBJ2-5): DVKVTQSSRYLVKRTGEKVFLECVQDMDHENMFWYRQDPGLGLRLIYFSYDVKMKEKGDIPEGYSVSREKKERFSLILESASTNQTSMYLCASSPYDSRLETQYFGPGTRLLVL.

This chain connects TRBV15 to TRBJ2-3, with TRBD2 matching over 10 bases. Germline V gives CDR1 LNHNV, CDR2 YYDKDF (reference sequence). The CDR3 runs to 16 residues. With 0 bases clipped from V and 5 bases from J, the junction kept 5 bases outside the gene matches. This CDR3 reads CATSRDLAGAGDTQYF. CDR3 DNA sequence: TGTGCCACCAGCAGAGACCTAGCGGGGGCGGGAGATACGCAGTATTTT.

This chain uses TRBV21-1 with TRBJ2-7; the table's D call TRBD1 went unverified against the DNA. TRBV21-1 is shown as a pseudogene. The CDR3 sequence is 13 residues long. CDR3 region: CASSQGTAYEQYF. DNA for the CDR3: TGTGCCAGCAGCCAAGGGACAGCTTACGAGCAGTACTTC.

This clone turned up a few times. This chain joins TRBV15 and TRBJ1-4, with TRBD1 matching over 9 bases. The CDR3 loop spans 21 amino acids. The junction had 21 bases not matched to a gene; V was cut back by 3 bases and J by 4 bases. Germline V CDR1 and CDR2: LNHNV, YYDKDF (reference sequence). The CDR3 is CATSSRDRVFQVPADNEKLFF. The CDR3 region has the DNA TGTGCCACCAGCAGTCGGGACAGGGTTTTTCAGGTCCCTGCAGATAATGAAAAACTGTTTTTT.

This chain links TRBV5-6 with TRBJ2-2, with TRBD2 matching 8 bases. J was trimmed by 3 bases and V by 0 bases; bases with no gene match: 4. The CDR3 has 16 residues. The V gene's germline CDR1 is SGHDT and CDR2 YYEEEE. CDR3 region: CASSLVRGGYTGELFF. CDR3 sequence (DNA): TGTGCCAGCAGCTTGGTCCGGGGGGGATACACCGGGGAGCTGTTTTTT. Complete variable domain (other parts from reference TRBV5-6 and TRBJ2-2): DAGVTQSPTHLIKTRGQQVTLRCSPKSGHDTVSWYQQALGQGPQFIFQYYEEEERQRGNFPDRFSGHQFPNYSSELNVNALLLGDSALYLCASSLVRGGYTGELFFGEGSRLTVL.

The rearrangement uses TRBV7-2 and TRBJ1-6; TRBD1 is a possible D gene (5 bases). Germline CDR1 SGHTA, CDR2 FQGNSA. Deletions cut 8 bases from V and 8 bases from J, with 13 bases between. This CDR3 comprises 13 residues. CDR3: CASEGTSYSPLHF. The CDR3, as DNA: TGTGCCAGCGAAGGGACTAGCTATTCACCCCTCCACTTT.

This clone was counted once. The chain recombines TRBV6-1 with TRBJ2-5; no definite D call. Trimming stripped 5 bases from V and 5 bases from J, with 6 bases between. CDR1 and CDR2 (germline): MNHNS, SASEGT. This CDR3 has 11 residues. The CDR3 DNA follows: TGTGCCAGCAGTCTTACTGAGACCCAGTACTTC. It yields the protein CASSLTETQYF.

The genes are TRBV5-6 and TRBJ1-2; the D is unclear. Germline CDR1 SGHDT, CDR2 YYEEEE. The CDR3 length is 17 residues. The V end lost 5 bases, the J end lost 2 bases, and 22 bases lay between the germline ends. The CDR3 reads CASRSGRVGAYNYGYTF. As DNA, the CDR3 is TGTGCCAGCAGGTCGGGAAGGGTCGGCGCATACAACTATGGCTACACCTTC.

The V call is TRBV30, the J call TRBJ1-1; maybe TRBD1 (6 bases). The germline V and J ends were trimmed by 0 bases and 8 bases, with 13 bases remaining between them. The CDR3 contains 13 residues. Germline values: CDR1 GTSNPN, CDR2 SVGIG (reference sequence). This chain's CDR3 is CAWSVILQGEAFF. As DNA, the CDR3 is TGTGCCTGGAGTGTAATCTTACAGGGCGAAGCTTTCTTT.

The chain carries TRBV6-5 and TRBJ1-1; TRBD1 matches at 9 bases. CDR3 length: 14 amino acids. Germline CDR1 and CDR2: MNHEY and SVGAGI. Trimming took 5 bases from V and 10 from J; bases not matched to a gene: 11. The CDR3 region is CASSEKGTGFGAFF. In nucleotides, the CDR3 is TGTGCCAGCAGTGAAAAGGGGACAGGGTTTGGAGCTTTCTTT.

The J gene is TRBJ1-6, the V gene TRBV6-4, with D hard to call. The CDR3 is made up of 18 amino acids. Deletions cut 7 bases from V and 9 bases from J, with 28 bases between. Germline V gene data show CDR1 as MRHNA and CDR2 as SNTAGT. The CDR3 nucleotides read TGTGCCAGCACCCTATCAGACGGGGTCGGGATGCAAGGTTCACCCCTCCACTTT. It translates to CASTLSDGVGMQGSPLHF.

This clone was seen a few times. The gene calls are TRBV2 and TRBJ1-1; TRBD1 aligns across 8 bases. The CDR3 totals 13 residues. CDR1 and CDR2 from the germline V gene are SNHLY and FYNNEI. V was pared by 3 bases and J by 11 bases, with 8 bases of the junction left unmatched. CDR3 sequence (DNA): TGTGCCAGCAGTGACAACAGGGGGGGCCCGGCTTTCTTT. Amino acid sequence: CASSDNRGGPAFF.

The chain combines TRBV7-3 with TRBJ1-1; weak D call: TRBD1 (6 bases). Trimming took 3 bases from V and 1 from J, leaving 6 bases between them. The CDR3 length is 13 residues. CDR1 SGHTA and CDR2 FQGTGA come from the germline V gene. CDR3 bases: TGTGCCAGCAGCTTGACAGGGAACACTGAAGCTTTCTTT. It encodes CASSLTGNTEAFF.

The V call is TRBV28, the J call TRBJ1-2, with D unresolved. Germline values: CDR1 MDHEN, CDR2 SYDVKM. Trimming removed 3 bases at V and 6 bases at J, with 5 bases between. CDR3 length equals 11 residues. The CDR3 nucleotides are TGTGCCAGCAGTTTTGAGGATGGCTACACCTTC. Translated: CASSFEDGYTF.

This clone turned up a few times. The genes are TRBV5-1 and TRBJ2-2; D gene unclear. This CDR3 is 14 amino acids long. Trimming left V 5 bases short and J 1 base short, with 9 bases between. Germline V gene sequence: CDR1 SGHRS, CDR2 YFSETQ. CDR3 DNA sequence: TGCGCCAGCAGGCAGACATTGAACACCGGGGAGCTGTTTTTT. Its protein product is CASRQTLNTGELFF.